This TCR beta chain was sequenced during a study of blood T cells in healthy people across ages. Regarding this clonotype: Its antigen is unknown.

There are 15 residues in the CDR3. Germline V CDR1 and CDR2: SGHKS, YYEKEE (reference sequence). V was clipped by 1 base and J by 9 bases, with 14 bases between them. Findings of the study overall: In long-lived donors, naive CD4+ cell counts and diversity exceeded those of aged donors.

Together with a sample-barcoded 5' primer, a J-beta primer mix was included in a second PCR lasting roughly 7 to 11 cycles. Every molecule of cDNA carried a tag from a template-switch adaptor with 12 random nucleotides. One entry per CDR3 protein results from TCRdb running MiXCR on the 5' RACE reads. The sample has about 1,500,000 distinct CDR3 sequences, 35% to 45% seen once. The receptor comes from a woman aged 18-29 years in good health. This chain joins TRBV5-5 and TRBJ1-6; a weak D match, TRBD1 (6 bases). The sample consisted of blood. The CDR3: CASSLLQGIGSPLHF. DNA of the CDR3: TGTGCCAGCAGCTTGTTGCAGGGGATCGGTTCACCCCTCCACTTT.